This record concerns one TCR beta chain sequence. Its cognate antigen has yet to be identified. Base qualities are not at hand, and no much larger clone is one base apart. These data come from a study of T cell responses to AZD1222 COVID-19 vaccine (TCRdb year 2021). Regarding the study in general: TCR sequencing was performed for 230 to 250 trial participants, of whom about 200 were given two doses of AZD1222 and around 25 were given two doses of MenACWY control vaccine. Trial participants were enrolled by age into subgroups of 18-55, 56-69 and 70-plus years, and 148, 28 and 57 TCR-sequenced participants, respectively, were included in these subgroups. Overall study results and their limits: Participants were mostly white British, with more females than males. The authors suggested clonal diversity may have been underestimated. Vaccine-associated CD4 TCRs spanned the whole spike protein, with dominant responses in regions 160-218 and 743-854. Conclusions about previously exposed vaccinees were limited because only a handful of AZD1222 recipients were SARS-CoV-2 seropositive at baseline. Epitopes outside the regions mutated in the B.1.351 and B.1.1.7 variants were reportedly recognized by nearly half of the unique spike-specific TCRs. Because no day 14 peak-response samples were available, the repertoires could be characterized only after the peak T cell response. After two AZD1222 doses, spike-specific TCR breadth and depth were significantly higher than at day 0 and than in MenACWY recipients. The 56-69-year group was small, and its depth increase did not reach significance, likely because of low power.

CDR1 and CDR2 were assigned from the germline V gene (reference sequence) as LNHDA and SQIVND. Between the V and J ends, shortened by 7 bases and 2 bases respectively, the junction contains 12 bases. From cysteine to phenylalanine, the CDR3 is 13 amino acids long. Left in the record is the CDR3 DNA by itself, 39 bases read in frame from the first base. What this sample's time point label stands for: baseline before first vaccination. The sample's treatment or condition, from its label and the paper: meningococcal conjugate vaccine given as trial control. Vaccinee samples were obtained from the UK trials COV001 and COV002, which included a single-blind randomized controlled phase 2/3 trial of AZD1222 (ChAdOx1 nCoV-19) in healthy adults. For TCRbeta chain sequencing, PBMC samples were collected from trial participants at day 0 and at day 28 after the second dose. The CDR3 regions of human TCRbeta chains were analyzed by immunosequencing. Processing in the source paper ran as follows. Repertoire TCRs were matched against a reference library of SARS-CoV-2-specific TCRs generated with the MIRA antigen-specificity platform. Breadth was defined as the fraction of unique TCRs that were SARS-CoV-2-associated, and depth was defined as the fraction of total T cells that were SARS-CoV-2-associated. Each spike-specific TCR was assigned to its reactive spike region and to a CD4 or CD8 class using the MIRA data. Log10-transformed breadth and depth values were compared by one-way ANOVA with Sidak's multiple comparisons tests. The table was pulled from immuneACCESS by TCRdb, which kept in-frame rearrangements only. Such tables lose some clones; where checked, under half of the loss comes from unresolved V genes, and the rest has no known cause. V, J and clone size are those of that table, while D and trimming were read from the DNA. This sample lists some 89,000 clones; 88% were detected once. The ten largest clones take up around 5.1% of the sample.

This clonotype was obtained from an adult in good health. The sequence joins TRBV19 to TRBJ2-7; tentative D gene TRBD1, with 6 bases matching. The material sequenced was peripheral blood, taken on day 0 of MenACWY control vaccination. The DNA reads as follows: TGTGCCAGTACCTCGGGACACACCTACGAGCAGTACTTC. Translated, it gives CASTSGHTYEQYF.